This T cell receptor (beta chain) was retrieved from a study of blood T cell repertoires in COVID-19. Turning to the study itself: From the United States, Italy and Spain came samples of acute and convalescent COVID-19. PBMCs, B-cell-depleted T cells, or T cells were the source of the cDNA or gDNA that made up the material.

The CDR3 runs 14 residues. Germline loops: CDR1 SNHLY, CDR2 FYNNEI. Trimming pared 10 bases from V and 5 bases from J, leaving 18 bases between. Methods used by the authors: Cell counts per sample came from amplifying reference gene primers. Clones were sequenced by immunoSEQ multiplex PCR, and TCRdb holds only the in-frame ones, with some missing. That table gives V, J and clone size, and the DNA gave D and trimming. The repertoire consists of about 94,000 clones, with around 86% occurring once and the leading ten covering approximately 4.4%. This clonotype originated in a woman older than 75 with acute or convalescent COVID-19. The specimen sequenced was peripheral blood. The chain uses TRBV2 and TRBJ2-1; D is possibly TRBD1 (6 bases). CDR3 in DNA: TGTGCCACCAAGACGGACAGAAGTCACAATGAGCAGTTCTTC. It translates to CATKTDRSHNEQFF.